This T cell receptor (beta chain) was sequenced during a study of CD8 T cells in ankylosing spondylitis. In this sample, this clonotype turned up a few times. Its antigen is as yet unknown. Quantitative molecular-barcoded 5'-RACE generated the TCR beta libraries. TCRdb reprocessed the 5' RACE reads with MiXCR, giving one entry per CDR3 protein. This sample has more than 250,000 distinct CDR3 sequences, with 8% found just once. Whole-study results and caveats: Disease-linked clones were found to be CD8+ and relatively rare in peripheral blood. The study identified a TCR beta motif of under ten highly homologous variants that appeared characteristic of ankylosing spondylitis blood.

The receptor's source is a male donor with ankylosing spondylitis. Source material: blood, either unsorted or a sorted T cell fraction (not recorded which).

CDR3 in DNA: TGTGCCAGCAGGAGGTCGGAGGTTAGCGGGAGCAGGTACACCGGGGAGCTGTTTTTT. It codes for CASRRSEVSGSRYTGELFF. J is TRBJ2-2 and V is TRBV2; 9 bases are shared with TRBD2. Germline V gives CDR1 SNHLY, CDR2 FYNNEI. The CDR3 consists of 19 residues. V dropped 6 bases and J dropped 3; count of bases not matched to a gene: 17.